This TCR beta chain was obtained from a study of technical replicates of blood from several donors. Using immunoSEQ multiplex PCR, the repertoire was profiled, and TCRdb retains in-frame clones only, with some absent. The sample lists 40,000 to 60,000 clones; 86% were seen once. Germline values: CDR1 LGHNA, CDR2 YSLEER. V was clipped by 0 bases and J by 5 bases; unmatched bases: 6. This CDR3 region has 18 residues. The TCR originated in a human donor in good health. Some clones in this sample may be carry-over from other donors' samples. J is TRBJ2-3 and V is TRBV4-3; 15 bases line up with TRBD2. Material: PBMCs. CDR3 sequence (DNA): TGCGCCAGCAGCCAAGATAGGACTAGCGGGGGGGTACAAGATACGCAGTATTTT. It specifies CASSQDRTSGGVQDTQYF.